These T cell receptor beta chains were read from a single sample in a study of cytomegalovirus exposure and HLA in healthy donors. Data came from immunoSEQ multiplex PCR; TCRdb stores just in-frame clones and leaves some out. The sample lists under 130,000 clones, around 75% occurring once. The source material was PBMCs. Receptors originate from a man aged 25-40 years in good health and CMV-seronegative. The CDR3 runs from the conserved cysteine through the conserved F or W. D genes are given only for firm matches. Some rows have no size entry. The others give once, few or many, or a class for an expanded clone.

j_call: TRBJ2-1; v_call: TRBV29-1; d_call: NA; clone_size: NA; cdr3_aa: CSVLGQGGEGEQFF; cdr3_nt: TGCAGCGTTTTGGGGCAGGGTGGCGAAGGTGAGCAGTTCTTC
j_call: TRBJ2-2; v_call: TRBV7-8; d_call: TRBD2; clone_size: NA; cdr3_aa: CASSLEEGLLNTGELFF; cdr3_nt: TGTGCCAGCAGCTTAGAAGAGGGACTATTGAACACCGGGGAGCTGTTTTTT
j_call: TRBJ2-3; v_call: TRBV7-9; d_call: NA; clone_size: once; cdr3_aa: CASSLRGPGTDTQYF; cdr3_nt: TGTGCCAGCAGCTTAAGGGGCCCCGGCACAGATACGCAGTATTTT
j_call: TRBJ1-2; v_call: TRBV20-1; d_call: NA; clone_size: once; cdr3_aa: CSASGGPGYTF; cdr3_nt: TGCAGTGCTAGCGGGGGGCCTGGCTACACCTTC
j_call: TRBJ2-3; v_call: TRBV4-3; d_call: TRBD1; clone_size: few; cdr3_aa: CASSFDRATDTQYF; cdr3_nt: TGCGCCAGCAGCTTTGACAGGGCCACAGATACGCAGTATTTT
j_call: TRBJ2-7; v_call: TRBV5-1; d_call: NA; clone_size: few; cdr3_aa: CASSSLQGSNEQYF; cdr3_nt: TGCGCCAGCAGCTCCCTACAGGGTTCCAACGAGCAGTACTTC
j_call: TRBJ2-7; v_call: TRBV9; d_call: NA; clone_size: once; cdr3_aa: CASSPGAGSYEQYF; cdr3_nt: TGTGCCAGCAGCCCAGGCGCAGGCTCCTACGAGCAGTACTTC
j_call: TRBJ2-7; v_call: TRBV18; d_call: NA; clone_size: few; cdr3_aa: CASSQLGKGASHEQYF; cdr3_nt: TGTGCCAGCTCACAACTGGGGAAAGGGGCGTCTCACGAGCAGTACTTC
j_call: TRBJ2-3; v_call: TRBV5-4; d_call: NA; clone_size: NA; cdr3_aa: CASSLDRASNRQYF; cdr3_nt: TGTGCCAGCAGCTTGGACAGGGCTAGCAATCGGCAGTATTTT
j_call: TRBJ1-1; v_call: TRBV6-5; d_call: NA; clone_size: NA; cdr3_aa: CAIKSTESIPEAFF; cdr3_nt: TGTGCCATCAAGTCGACTGAATCTATCCCTGAAGCTTTCTTT
j_call: TRBJ2-6; v_call: TRBV15; d_call: TRBD1; clone_size: NA; cdr3_aa: CATSRSRGPGSGANVLTF; cdr3_nt: TGTGCCACCAGCAGATCAAGGGGGCCCGGCTCTGGGGCCAACGTCCTGACTTTC
j_call: TRBJ2-5; v_call: TRBV5-1; d_call: TRBD1; clone_size: NA; cdr3_aa: CASSRQGLVRGETQYF; cdr3_nt: TGCGCCAGCAGCCGACAGGGTTTAGTTCGGGGAGAGACCCAGTACTTC
j_call: TRBJ2-7; v_call: TRBV7-9; d_call: NA; clone_size: few; cdr3_aa: CASSGGQSNYEQYF; cdr3_nt: TGTGCCAGCAGCGGAGGACAGTCTAACTACGAGCAGTACTTC
j_call: TRBJ1-2; v_call: TRBV27; d_call: NA; clone_size: once; cdr3_aa: CASSPGDSSYGYTF; cdr3_nt: TGTGCCAGCAGTCCCGGCGACAGTTCCTATGGCTACACCTTC
j_call: TRBJ2-6; v_call: TRBV2; d_call: TRBD1; clone_size: NA; cdr3_aa: CASSEKTGAVSGANVLTF; cdr3_nt: TGTGCCAGCAGTGAGAAGACAGGGGCCGTCTCTGGGGCCAACGTCCTGACTTTC
j_call: TRBJ2-7; v_call: TRBV10-3; d_call: NA; clone_size: NA; cdr3_aa: CAISERGYEQYF; cdr3_nt: TGTGCCATCAGCGAACGGGGATACGAGCAGTACTTC
j_call: TRBJ2-1; v_call: TRBV2; d_call: NA; clone_size: NA; cdr3_aa: CAREERPEDNEQFF; cdr3_nt: TGTGCCAGGGAGGAGAGGCCCGAAGACAATGAGCAGTTCTTC
j_call: TRBJ2-7; v_call: TRBV6-1; d_call: NA; clone_size: NA; cdr3_aa: CASSEQVETGEQYF; cdr3_nt: TGTGCCAGCAGTGAACAAGTGGAAACGGGCGAGCAGTACTTC
j_call: TRBJ2-5; v_call: TRBV6-1; d_call: TRBD2; clone_size: few; cdr3_aa: CASSEALIGGMTSGTETQYF; cdr3_nt: TGTGCCAGCAGTGAAGCGTTGATAGGGGGGATGACTAGCGGGACAGAGACCCAGTACTTC
j_call: TRBJ1-1; v_call: TRBV6-5; d_call: NA; clone_size: NA; cdr3_aa: CASSYGPGGTEAFF; cdr3_nt: TGTGCCAGCAGTTACGGGCCCGGGGGCACTGAAGCTTTCTTT
j_call: TRBJ2-7; v_call: TRBV10-3; d_call: NA; clone_size: NA; cdr3_aa: CAISESSEQYF; cdr3_nt: TGTGCCATCAGTGAGTCGTCGGAGCAGTACTTC
j_call: TRBJ2-7; v_call: TRBV5-1; d_call: NA; clone_size: NA; cdr3_aa: CASKTSYEQYF; cdr3_nt: TGCGCCAGCAAGACATCCTACGAGCAGTACTTC
j_call: TRBJ2-7; v_call: TRBV25-1; d_call: NA; clone_size: NA; cdr3_aa: CASSSGSGPYEQYF; cdr3_nt: TGTGCCAGCAGTTCGGGCAGCGGGCCCTACGAGCAGTACTTC
j_call: TRBJ2-1; v_call: TRBV19; d_call: TRBD2; clone_size: NA; cdr3_aa: CATGGFTSGRARNEQFF; cdr3_nt: TGTGCCACCGGGGGCTTCACTAGCGGGAGGGCCCGTAATGAGCAGTTCTTC
j_call: TRBJ1-5; v_call: TRBV2; d_call: TRBD1; clone_size: NA; cdr3_aa: CASGKDRDNQPQHF; cdr3_nt: TGTGCCAGCGGAAAGGACAGGGACAATCAGCCCCAGCATTTT
j_call: TRBJ2-3; v_call: TRBV7-2; d_call: NA; clone_size: NA; cdr3_aa: CASSSTTATQYF; cdr3_nt: TGTGCCAGCAGTTCCACGACAGCTACGCAGTATTTT
j_call: TRBJ2-5; v_call: TRBV5-1; d_call: TRBD2; clone_size: NA; cdr3_aa: CASSLVSSGRAETQYF; cdr3_nt: TGCGCCAGCAGCTTGGTTTCCAGCGGGAGGGCAGAGACCCAGTACTTC
j_call: TRBJ2-1; v_call: TRBV5-4; d_call: TRBD1; clone_size: NA; cdr3_aa: CASGGDRANEQFF; cdr3_nt: TGTGCCAGCGGCGGGGACAGGGCCAATGAGCAGTTCTTC
j_call: TRBJ1-4; v_call: TRBV14; d_call: NA; clone_size: NA; cdr3_aa: CASSRQISATNEKLFF; cdr3_nt: TGTGCCAGCAGCCGGCAGATCTCTGCAACTAATGAAAAACTGTTTTTT
j_call: TRBJ2-5; v_call: TRBV12-5; d_call: NA; clone_size: NA; cdr3_aa: CASGGRGSETQYF; cdr3_nt: TGTGCTAGTGGGGGTCGAGGTTCAGAGACCCAGTACTTC
j_call: TRBJ2-1; v_call: TRBV6-5; d_call: NA; clone_size: once; cdr3_aa: CASSSSRSYNEQFF; cdr3_nt: TGTGCCAGCAGTTCAAGCCGCTCCTACAATGAGCAGTTCTTC
j_call: TRBJ1-2; v_call: TRBV5-1; d_call: TRBD1; clone_size: once; cdr3_aa: CASSLGQGSGYTF; cdr3_nt: TGCGCCAGCAGCTTGGGACAGGGAAGTGGCTACACCTTC
j_call: TRBJ1-4; v_call: TRBV18; d_call: TRBD1; clone_size: NA; cdr3_aa: CASSPGQDNEKLFF; cdr3_nt: TGTGCCAGCTCACCTGGACAGGATAATGAAAAACTGTTTTTT
j_call: TRBJ1-5; v_call: TRBV30; d_call: NA; clone_size: NA; cdr3_aa: CAWSEGVEQPQHF; cdr3_nt: TGTGCCTGGAGTGAGGGGGTGGAACAGCCCCAGCATTTT
j_call: TRBJ2-7; v_call: TRBV29-1; d_call: TRBD1; clone_size: NA; cdr3_aa: CSVPGQASYEQYF; cdr3_nt: TGCAGCGTCCCGGGACAGGCCTCCTACGAGCAGTACTTC
j_call: TRBJ2-7; v_call: TRBV25-1; d_call: TRBD1; clone_size: NA; cdr3_aa: CASQDRGGHEQYF; cdr3_nt: TGTGCCAGCCAGGACAGGGGTGGACACGAGCAGTACTTC
j_call: TRBJ2-7; v_call: TRBV5-1; d_call: NA; clone_size: NA; cdr3_aa: CASSLYSGAYEQYF; cdr3_nt: TGCGCCAGCAGCTTGTATTCAGGCGCTTACGAGCAGTACTTC
j_call: TRBJ2-7; v_call: TRBV7-6; d_call: NA; clone_size: few; cdr3_aa: CASSPMISSSYYEQYF; cdr3_nt: TGTGCCAGCAGCCCCATGATTAGCTCTAGCTACTACGAGCAGTACTTC
j_call: TRBJ2-2; v_call: TRBV5-4; d_call: TRBD2; clone_size: NA; cdr3_aa: CASSYTSGDTGELFF; cdr3_nt: TGTGCCAGCAGTTATACTAGCGGCGACACCGGGGAGCTGTTTTTT
j_call: TRBJ2-7; v_call: TRBV28; d_call: NA; clone_size: NA; cdr3_aa: CASSPRPGYEQYF; cdr3_nt: TGTGCCAGCAGTCCCCGCCCGGGGTACGAGCAGTACTTC
j_call: TRBJ1-4; v_call: TRBV28; d_call: NA; clone_size: NA; cdr3_aa: CASSFAAGWPAGEF; cdr3_nt: TGTGCCAGCAGTTTCGCCGCAGGGTGGCCGGCGGGGGAATTT
j_call: TRBJ2-7; v_call: TRBV7-6; d_call: TRBD1; clone_size: NA; cdr3_aa: CASSRDRVTYEQYF; cdr3_nt: TGTGCCAGCAGCCGGGACAGGGTAACCTACGAGCAGTACTTC
j_call: TRBJ2-3; v_call: TRBV9; d_call: NA; clone_size: NA; cdr3_aa: CASSPRNFGSSDTQYF; cdr3_nt: TGTGCCAGCAGCCCCCGTAATTTTGGGAGTTCAGATACGCAGTATTTT
j_call: TRBJ1-2; v_call: TRBV4-1; d_call: NA; clone_size: NA; cdr3_aa: CASSLAGTEGYTF; cdr3_nt: TGCGCCAGCAGCCTCGCTGGAACGGAGGGCTACACCTTC
j_call: TRBJ1-1; v_call: TRBV29-1; d_call: TRBD1; clone_size: NA; cdr3_aa: CSGKGQGRMKGEAFF; cdr3_nt: TGCAGCGGCAAGGGACAGGGTAGAATGAAGGGTGAAGCTTTCTTT